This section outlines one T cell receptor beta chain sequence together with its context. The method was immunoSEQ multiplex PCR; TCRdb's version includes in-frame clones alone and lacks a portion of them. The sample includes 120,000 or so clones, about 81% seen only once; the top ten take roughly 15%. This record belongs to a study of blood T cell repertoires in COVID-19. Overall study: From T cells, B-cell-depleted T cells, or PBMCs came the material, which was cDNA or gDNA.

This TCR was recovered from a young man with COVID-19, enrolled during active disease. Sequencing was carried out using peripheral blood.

DNA for the CDR3: TGCGCCAGCAGCCAAGAGGTAGGGGGCGCGGGGTCGAATCAGCCCCAGCATTTT. This gives the protein CASSQEVGGAGSNQPQHF. The rearrangement links TRBV4-1 to TRBJ1-5, with 7 bases lining up with TRBD1. Trimming at V came to 0 bases and at J to 4 bases, leaving 12 bases not matched to a gene. Germline V CDR1 and CDR2: MGHRA, YSYEKL. This CDR3 contains 18 residues.